This TCR beta chain was sequenced in a study of beta chain features in type 1 diabetes. Across the whole study: Investigators examined around 110 million sorted cells across all samples.

A note on this clone: Its antigen is as yet unknown.

Expressed TCRB transcripts were sequenced because the isolated RNA had all been reverse transcribed beforehand. The repertoire was sequenced with immunoSEQ multiplex PCR; TCRdb's copy has only in-frame clones and lacks some. This sample has 500,000 to 700,000 clones, with around a sixth found just once. V trimming: 6 bases; J trimming: 3 bases; junction bases outside the gene matches: 6. Per the germline V gene, CDR1 is MNHEY and CDR2 is SMNVEV (reference sequence). CDR3 length equals 15 residues. General observations from the study: Within each of all four CD4+ subsets, Type 1 diabetes patients had TCRB CDR3s that were moderately but significantly shorter. Within patients, naive, central memory and Treg TCRB repertoires seemed more similar than within healthy donors.

The receptor was isolated from a young man in good health. Input material: naive CD4+ T cells from blood. This rearrangement joins TRBV27 to TRBJ1-4; TRBD1 matches at 8 bases. DNA of the CDR3: TGTGCCAGCAGAGGACAGGGTCCCTCTAATGAAAAACTGTTTTTT. Translation: CASRGQGPSNEKLFF.